This TCR beta chain was profiled in a study of blood T cell repertoires in COVID-19. For the study at large: Both acute and convalescent COVID-19 samples were obtained from the United States, Italy and Spain. T cells, B-cell-depleted T cells, or PBMCs supplied cDNA or gDNA.

This CDR3 is 16 amino acids long. V lost 0 bases and J lost 4, with 15 bases in between. Germline CDR1 reads MNHEY; CDR2 reads SVGAGI. Study processing details: Counts of nucleated cells, estimated from reference gene primer amplification, were obtained. Measured with immunoSEQ multiplex PCR; TCRdb has only the in-frame clones, and not every one. V, J and clone size reflect that table, while D and trimming were determined from the DNA. The sample lists about 130,000 clones, 75% to 85% seen once, with 3.8% in the top ten. The sequenced sample consisted of peripheral blood. The source is a woman in her forties or fifties with acute or convalescent COVID-19. J is TRBJ1-2 and V is TRBV6-5; D remains ambiguous. The CDR3 loop reads CASSYSTNSPIYGYTF. DNA for the CDR3: TGTGCCAGCAGTTACTCGACAAACAGCCCCATCTATGGCTACACCTTC.